These 13 T cell receptor beta chains share one sample of origin, sequenced in a study of blood T cells in healthy people across ages. A second about 7 to 11 cycle PCR used barcoded and J-beta primers. MiXCR, applied by TCRdb to the 5' RACE reads, yields one record per CDR3 protein. Altogether 1,500,000 or so distinct CDR3 sequences are present, approximately 59% being singletons, with the ten largest covering 6.5% to 8.5%. Sequencing used blood. The receptors originated from a man between 18 and 35 years old in good health.

The chain recombines TRBV7-9 with TRBJ2-3; D gene unclear. Deletions cut 10 bases from V and 0 bases from J, with 11 bases between. This CDR3 comprises 13 residues. Germline loops: CDR1 SEHNR, CDR2 FQNEAQ (reference sequence). The CDR3 nucleotides read TGTGCCACCCCGGGCTTAAGCACAGATACGCAGTATTTT. The encoded protein is CATPGLSTDTQYF.

The gene calls are TRBV2 and TRBJ2-7, with TRBD2 as a possible D gene (6 bases). In germline, CDR1 is SNHLY, CDR2 FYNNEI. V was shortened by 6 bases and J by 7 bases, with 13 bases between the two germline ends. CDR3 length equals 12 residues. CDR3 nucleotides: TGTGCCAGCAGGGGACTCCACAATGAGCAGTACTTC. Translation: CASRGLHNEQYF. Together with reference TRBV2 and TRBJ2-7, the CDR3 gives the full variable domain: EPEVTQTPSHQVTQMGQEVILRCVPISNHLYFYWYRQILGQKVEFLVSFYNNEISEKSEIFDDQFSVERPDGSNFTLKIRSTKLEDSAMYFCASRGLHNEQYFGPGTRLTVT.

A few counts support this clonotype. As DNA, the CDR3 is TGTGCCAGCAGGGGGACGACATCCATTCAGTACTTC. This gives the protein CASRGTTSIQYF. This rearrangement joins TRBV6-2 or TRBV6-3 to TRBJ2-5, with D perhaps matching TRBD1 or TRBD2 (5 bases each). Matching the DNA end better, TRBJ2-4 makes the J call doubtful. Germline lookup yields CDR1 MNHEY and CDR2 SVGEGT. This CDR3 has 12 amino acids.

The rearrangement joins TRBV27 to TRBJ2-3, with 10 bases lining up with TRBD1. Trimming at V came to 3 bases and at J to 5 bases, leaving 5 bases not matched to a gene. Germline CDR1 reads MNHEY; CDR2 reads SMNVEV (reference sequence). The CDR3 has 15 residues. The CDR3 is CASSFLGQGIDTQYF. CDR3 bases: TGTGCCAGCAGTTTTTTGGGACAGGGGATAGATACGCAGTATTTT.

The V gene is TRBV6-1, the J gene TRBJ2-7, with D possibly matching TRBD1 (6 bases). Germline V gives CDR1 MNHNS, CDR2 SASEGT. Trimming left V 4 bases short and J 2 bases short, with 12 bases between. There are 14 residues in the CDR3. The CDR3: CASSVLDRTYEQYF. The CDR3 DNA follows: TGTGCCAGCAGTGTCCTTGACAGGACCTACGAGCAGTACTTC.

This clonotype was seen a handful of times. The V and J genes are TRBV29-1 and TRBJ2-5; unclear D gene. The CDR3 consists of 11 residues. Trimming cost V 5 bases and J 5 bases, with 9 bases left between them. The germline V gene encodes CDR1 SQVTM and CDR2 ANQGSEA. The CDR3 sequence is CSVRADETQYF. The CDR3 bases are TGCAGCGTTAGGGCGGACGAGACCCAGTACTTC.

In its sample, this clonotype was seen a few times. This chain connects TRBV5-5 to TRBJ2-6; D gene unclear. The CDR3 spans 17 residues. Trimming left V 0 bases short and J 4 bases short, with 14 bases between. Germline assignment: CDR1 SGHKS and CDR2 YYEKEE (reference sequence). CDR3 nucleotides: TGTGCCAGCAGCTTGGGTCGGACCCATCTGGGGGCCAACGTCCTGACTTTC. This sequence encodes CASSLGRTHLGANVLTF.

The sample holds a few counts of this clonotype. This rearrangement joins TRBV7-9 to TRBJ2-3; 8 bases are shared with TRBD1. From germline, CDR1 is SEHNR and CDR2 FQNEAQ (reference sequence). The ends lost 3 bases at V and 6 bases at J; junction bases unmatched: 8. This CDR3 contains 15 residues. CDR3: CASSFTGQDTDTQYF. The CDR3 coding sequence is TGTGCCAGCAGCTTCACGGGACAGGACACGGATACGCAGTATTTT.

This clonotype was detected only a few times. CDR3 nucleotide sequence: TGTGCCAGCAGGCCCACGGGGAACCAAGAGACCCAGTACTTC. Protein: CASRPTGNQETQYF. The V and J genes are TRBV7-9 and TRBJ2-5, with D possibly matching TRBD2 (5 bases). V was shortened by 6 bases and J by 0 bases, with 11 bases between the two germline ends. The germline gives CDR1 SEHNR, CDR2 FQNEAQ (reference sequence). CDR3 length: 14 residues.

The chain joins TRBV7-2 to TRBJ1-2, with 9 bases that match TRBD1. CDR3 length: 17 residues. Looked up from germline, CDR1 is SGHTA and CDR2 is FQGNSA. The J segment lost 4 bases and the V segment lost 2 bases, leaving 11 bases of the junction unmatched. The CDR3 region has the DNA TGTGCCAGCAGCTTAACCAGTACAGGGGGCGGAGGCTATGGCTACACCTTC. Translating gives CASSLTSTGGGGYGYTF.

This clonotype was counted a single time. V and J are TRBV11-3 and TRBJ2-3, with D unclear. Germline CDR1 reads SGHNT; CDR2 reads YENEEA. This CDR3 region has 12 residues. CDR3 sequence: CTISLGSDTQYF. The DNA of the CDR3 is TGTACCATCAGCTTAGGGTCAGATACGCAGTATTTT.

This sequence joins TRBV4-1 and TRBJ1-5; D unresolved. CDR1 and CDR2 (germline): MGHRA, YSYEKL. Trimming cost V 5 bases and J 0 bases, with 5 bases left between them. The CDR3 sequence is 13 residues long. CDR3 sequence: CASSEHSNQPQHF. Here the CDR3 DNA reads TGCGCCAGCAGCGAGCATAGCAATCAGCCCCAGCATTTT.

The gene calls are TRBV9 and TRBJ2-7; 7 bases line up with TRBD1. The ends lost 3 bases at V and 5 bases at J; junction bases unmatched: 11. The CDR3 covers 15 residues. Germline V CDR1 and CDR2: SGDLS, YYNGEE. The CDR3: CASSDEKGALDEQYF. The CDR3 bases are TGTGCCAGCAGCGACGAGAAGGGGGCTCTGGACGAGCAGTACTTC.